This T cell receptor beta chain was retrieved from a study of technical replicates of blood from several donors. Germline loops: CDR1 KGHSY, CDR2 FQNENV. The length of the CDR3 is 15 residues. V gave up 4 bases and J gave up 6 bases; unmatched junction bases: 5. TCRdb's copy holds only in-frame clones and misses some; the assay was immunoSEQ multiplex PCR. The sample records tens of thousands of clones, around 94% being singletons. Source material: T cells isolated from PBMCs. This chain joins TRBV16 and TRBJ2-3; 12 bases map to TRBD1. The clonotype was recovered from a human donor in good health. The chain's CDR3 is CASSPGTGGWDTQYF. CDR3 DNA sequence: TGTGCCAGCAGCCCCGGGACAGGGGGCTGGGATACGCAGTATTTT.